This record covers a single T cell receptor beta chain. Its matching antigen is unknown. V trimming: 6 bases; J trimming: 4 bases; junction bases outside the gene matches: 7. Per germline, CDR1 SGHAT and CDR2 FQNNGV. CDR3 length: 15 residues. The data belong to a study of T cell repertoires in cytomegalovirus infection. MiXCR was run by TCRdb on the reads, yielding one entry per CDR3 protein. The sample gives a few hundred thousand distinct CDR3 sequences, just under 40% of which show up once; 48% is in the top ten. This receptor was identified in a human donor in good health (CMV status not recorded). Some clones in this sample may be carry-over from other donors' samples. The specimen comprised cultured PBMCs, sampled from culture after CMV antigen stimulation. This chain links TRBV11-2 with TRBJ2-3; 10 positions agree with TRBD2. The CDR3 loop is CASRRTSGASDTQYF. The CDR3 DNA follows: TGTGCCAGCAGAAGGACTAGCGGAGCTTCAGATACGCAGTATTTT.